The next 27 T cell receptor beta chains were all read from a single sample in a study of T cells in Graves' hyperthyroidism and ophthalmopathy. Amplification yielded TCR beta CDR3 regions, with RNA transcripts as the source. First-round RT-PCR of the TCR CDR3 relied on the HTBI primer set. TCRdb reanalysed the multiplex PCR reads using MiXCR and keeps one entry per CDR3 protein. The sample includes about 640,000 distinct CDR3 sequences, 20% to 25% of them seen just once. The sequenced sample consisted of blood. These receptors originate from a man aged 25-40 years with Graves' ophthalmopathy.

In its sample, this clonotype was seen a few times. This chain connects TRBV11-1 to TRBJ2-7; 8 nucleotides agree with TRBD2. The CDR3 has 15 amino acids. Germline CDR1 and CDR2: SGHAT and FQDESV (reference sequence). V lost 0 bases to trimming and J lost 1 base; unmatched junction nucleotides: 2. The CDR3 region is CASSLARGASYEQYF. Here the CDR3 DNA reads TGTGCCAGCAGCTTAGCGCGGGGGGCGTCCTACGAGCAGTACTTC.

Many counts were recorded for this clonotype. The chain carries TRBV5-1 and TRBJ2-3; 7 bases agree with TRBD1. The V and J ends lost 0 bases and 0 bases, in that order; junction bases with no gene match: 1. CDR1 is SGHRS, CDR2 YFSETQ, per germline. The length of the CDR3 is 15 residues. The CDR3 reads CASSLGRGSTDTQYF. CDR3 DNA sequence: TGCGCCAGCAGCTTGGGCAGGGGGAGCACAGATACGCAGTATTTT.

At least ten counts were recorded for this clonotype. The chain employs TRBV14 and TRBJ2-7; 8 nucleotides align to TRBD2. This CDR3 is built from 15 residues. The J segment lost 0 bases and the V segment lost 4 bases, leaving 5 bases of the junction unmatched. CDR1 is SGHDN, CDR2 FVKESK, per germline. The CDR3 nucleotides read TGTGCCAGCAGCCGACATAGCGGGATCTCCTACGAGCAGTACTTC. It is translated as CASSRHSGISYEQYF.

This clonotype appeared a few times. This chain links TRBV20-1 with TRBJ2-7; D is possibly TRBD1 (5 bases). Between the trimmed V and J ends, which lost 3 bases and 3 bases, there was a span of 9 bases. This CDR3 is built from 12 residues. From germline, CDR1 is DFQATT and CDR2 SNEGSKA (reference sequence). The CDR3 protein is CSAREDSYEQYF. CDR3 coding DNA: TGCAGTGCTAGGGAAGACAGCTACGAGCAGTACTTC.

Turning to this clonotype: A much larger clone is a single base away; this may be a read error. The V call is TRBV6-1, the J call TRBJ2-4; no clear D gene. The CDR3 sequence is 13 residues long. Germline CDR1 is MNHNS and CDR2 is SASEGT. DNA for the CDR3: TGTGCCAGCAGTATTACCGTGCGAGACATTAAGTACTTC. Protein: CASSITVRDIKYF.

This clonotype was detected ten times or more. V usage is TRBV12-3 or TRBV12-4 and J usage is TRBJ2-7, with D hard to call. The CDR3 runs to 14 residues. The V gene lost 2 bases and the J gene lost 3 bases, with 11 bases spanning the gap. The CDR3: CASSLTSGFYEQYF. CDR3 DNA sequence: TGTGCCAGCAGTTTAACTTCTGGGTTCTACGAGCAGTACTTC.

This clonotype was recorded many times. The V call is TRBV10-1, the J call TRBJ2-5; 7 bases match TRBD1. The CDR3 extends over 13 amino acids. With 8 bases clipped from V and 2 bases from J, the junction kept 5 bases outside the gene matches. The germline V gene has CDR1 WNHNN and CDR2 SYGVQD (reference sequence). The CDR3 loop reads CASGDSQQETQYF. CDR3 nucleotides: TGCGCCAGCGGGGACAGTCAACAAGAGACCCAGTACTTC.

This clonotype was seen at least ten times. As DNA, the CDR3 is TGCAGTGCTAGAGATTTGGCAGATCATCAGCCCCAGCATTTT. Protein product: CSARDLADHQPQHF. The chain employs TRBV20-1 and TRBJ1-5; no clear D gene. This CDR3 comprises 14 residues. Between the trimmed V and J ends, which lost 0 bases and 5 bases, there was a span of 11 bases. Germline CDR1 and CDR2: DFQATT and SNEGSKA (reference sequence).

The chain recombines TRBV7-9 with TRBJ2-3, with 10 bases matching TRBD1. V lost 11 bases, J lost 3 bases, and 5 bases stayed unmatched. Germline lookup yields CDR1 SEHNR and CDR2 FQNEAQ (reference sequence). CDR3 length: 13 amino acids. The CDR3 DNA sequence: TGTGCCGAGGACAGGGGGGAGACAGATACGCAGTATTTT. Amino acid sequence: CAEDRGETDTQYF. Looking up the rest from reference TRBV7-9 and TRBJ2-3 gives the full variable domain: DTGVSQNPRHKITKRGQNVTFRCDPISEHNRLYWYRQTLGQGPEFLTYFQNEAQLEKSRLLSDRFSAERPKGSFSTLEIQRTEQGDSAMYLCAEDRGETDTQYFGPGTRLTVL.

This clonotype was found many times. This sequence joins TRBV2 and TRBJ1-1; possible D gene TRBD1, 5 bases. From germline, CDR1 is SNHLY and CDR2 FYNNEI. The CDR3 consists of 15 residues. V lost 10 bases and J lost 5, with 23 bases in between. The CDR3 loop reads CATFPQGLAGTEAFF. The CDR3 DNA sequence: TGTGCCACCTTTCCCCAGGGCCTTGCGGGAACTGAAGCTTTCTTT.

This clonotype was found many times. The chain links TRBV7-9 to TRBJ2-7, with 9 bases lining up with TRBD1. CDR3 length equals 15 residues. The V and J ends lost 4 bases and 1 base, in that order; junction bases with no gene match: 5. Germline V gene lookup returns CDR1 SEHNR and CDR2 FQNEAQ (reference sequence). The CDR3 sequence: CASSSPGTGSYEQYF. CDR3 DNA: TGTGCCAGCAGCTCGCCGGGGACAGGGTCCTACGAGCAGTACTTC.

At least ten counts were recorded for this clonotype. The DNA of the CDR3 is TGTGCCAGCAGCTTAGTAGGCCTAGCGGGAAAGGAAGAGACCCAGTACTTC. This encodes CASSLVGLAGKEETQYF. This chain links TRBV13 with TRBJ2-5, with TRBD2 identical over 9 bases. Germline V gives CDR1 PRHDT, CDR2 FYEKMQ (reference sequence). The CDR3 totals 17 residues. The V and J ends lost 1 base and 3 bases, in that order; junction bases with no gene match: 9.

The V and J genes are TRBV5-6 and TRBJ2-3, with 9 bases aligning to TRBD2. The V segment lost 4 bases and the J segment 1 base; nucleotides outside the gene matches: 10. Germline V lookup: CDR1 SGHDT, CDR2 YYEEEE. The CDR3 consists of 17 residues. In DNA, the CDR3 is TGTGCCAGCAGCGCCCTAGCGGGACCCCCTGGCACAGATACGCAGTATTTT. It translates to CASSALAGPPGTDTQYF.

This clonotype was picked up a small number of times. The rearrangement uses TRBV2 and TRBJ2-5, with 8 bases matching TRBD1. The CDR3 length is 15 residues. The V gene's germline CDR1 is SNHLY and CDR2 FYNNEI. V gave up 5 bases and J gave up 5 bases; unmatched junction bases: 10. CDR3 DNA: TGTGCCAGCAGTTACTCGAGGACAGGGTGGGAGACCCAGTACTTC. Translating it yields CASSYSRTGWETQYF.

This clonotype came up many times. V usage is TRBV3-1 and J usage is TRBJ2-3; possible D gene TRBD1, 5 bases. The ends were cut back, 0 bases at V and 4 bases at J, with 8 bases in the middle. Germline-derived CDR1 and CDR2 are LGHDT and YNNKEL (reference sequence). This CDR3 has 14 residues. The CDR3 here is CASSQEGDADTQYF. Written as DNA, the CDR3 is TGTGCCAGCAGCCAAGAAGGGGATGCAGATACGCAGTATTTT.

The genes are TRBV27 and TRBJ1-1; TRBD1 aligns across 10 bases. The length of the CDR3 is 14 residues. In germline, CDR1 is MNHEY, CDR2 SMNVEV (reference sequence). The junction had 2 bases not matched to a gene; V was cut back by 6 bases and J by 1 base. In nucleotides, the CDR3 is TGTGCCAGCAGGACAGGGGGCCGGAACACTGAAGCTTTCTTT. This sequence encodes CASRTGGRNTEAFF.

The J gene is TRBJ1-5, the V gene TRBV19, with TRBD1 identical over 11 bases. Looked up from germline, CDR1 is LNHDA and CDR2 is SQIVND (reference sequence). V dropped 6 bases and J dropped 6; count of bases not matched to a gene: 13. CDR3 length: 17 residues. This CDR3 reads CASSRTGGAKGSQPQHF. The CDR3 bases are TGTGCCAGTAGCCGGACAGGGGGCGCGAAGGGCAGTCAGCCCCAGCATTTT.

To note about this clonotype: It may be a read error: a sequence one base away is much more abundant. The CDR3 does not close with the conserved phenylalanine or tryptophan, likely indicating a read error. This chain links TRBV5-1 with TRBJ1-2, with no clear D. The CDR3 is 14 amino acids. Trimming took off 7 bases at V and 3 bases at J, with 16 bases between the two ends. The germline V gene has CDR1 SGHRS and CDR2 YFSETQ. CDR3 amino acids: CASSAGEHYYGYTS. CDR3 coding DNA: TGCGCCAGCTCGGCCGGGGAGCACTACTATGGCTACACCTCC.

The rearrangement joins TRBV10-3 to TRBJ2-7; a possible D gene is TRBD2 (6 bases). The CDR3 spans 13 residues. Germline V gene data show CDR1 as ENHRY and CDR2 as SYGVKD. The ends were cut back, 5 bases at V and 2 bases at J, with 10 bases in the middle. The DNA for the CDR3 is TGTGCCATCAGTAATAGCGGTACCTACGAGCAGTACTTC. Amino acids: CAISNSGTYEQYF.

This clonotype was picked up many times. This sequence joins TRBV11-2 and TRBJ2-2; 9 positions agree with TRBD2. CDR3 size: 15 residues. Trimming at V came to 2 bases and at J to 7 bases, leaving 5 bases not matched to a gene. Germline V CDR1 and CDR2: SGHAT, FQNNGV. CDR3 DNA sequence: TGTGCCAGCAGCTTAACTAGCGGGCTAGGCGGGGAGCTGTTTTTT. Protein product: CASSLTSGLGGELFF.

The chain recombines TRBV3-1 with TRBJ2-1; either TRBD1 or TRBD2 may fit D (5 bases each). Germline CDR1 reads LGHDT; CDR2 reads YNNKEL (reference sequence). The CDR3 loop spans 15 amino acids. V lost 3 bases and J lost 2, with 11 bases in between. CDR3 loop: CASSQGPLAYNEQFF. The CDR3 nucleotides are TGTGCCAGCAGCCAGGGACCATTAGCCTACAATGAGCAGTTCTTC.

This clonotype was counted at least ten times. The chain uses TRBV10-3 and TRBJ2-7; 10 bases are a match to TRBD2. Germline CDR1 reads ENHRY; CDR2 reads SYGVKD. This CDR3 comprises 14 residues. Unmatched junction bases numbered 1, after V lost 2 bases and J lost 3 bases. The chain's CDR3 is CAISETSGIYEQYF. CDR3 DNA sequence: TGTGCCATCAGTGAGACTAGCGGGATCTACGAGCAGTACTTC.

This clonotype was counted once. J is TRBJ2-2 and V is TRBV3-1; D is possibly TRBD2 (6 bases). The V end lost 1 base, the J end lost 5 bases, and 14 bases lay between the germline ends. The CDR3 has 16 residues. Germline CDR1 reads LGHDT; CDR2 reads YNNKEL (reference sequence). The CDR3 DNA sequence: TGTGCCAGCAGCCAAGTAAAGCGGGTGGATACCGGGGAGCTGTTTTTT. Translation: CASSQVKRVDTGELFF.

V gene TRBV27 combines with J gene TRBJ2-7; 7 nucleotides agree with TRBD1. The V gene's germline CDR1 is MNHEY and CDR2 SMNVEV (reference sequence). V was pared by 2 bases and J by 0 bases, with 7 bases of the junction left unmatched. The CDR3 length is 16 residues. The CDR3 DNA reads as TGTGCCAGCAGTTTAGTCCCGACAGGGAGCTCCTACGAGCAGTACTTC. Protein sequence: CASSLVPTGSSYEQYF.

The sample holds many counts of this clonotype. The CDR3 nucleotides read TGCAGTGCTAGAGCCCCTGACAGACAAGATACGCAGTATTTT. Translating it yields CSARAPDRQDTQYF. The chain links TRBV20-1 to TRBJ2-3; D may be TRBD1 (5 bases). V gave up 1 base and J gave up 5 bases, with 13 bases separating them. The CDR3 is 14 amino acids. Germline-derived CDR1 and CDR2 are DFQATT and SNEGSKA (reference sequence).

Ten or more counts support this clonotype. CDR3 loop: CASSLVGGAWETQYF. Here the CDR3 DNA reads TGTGCCAGCAGCTTAGTTGGCGGGGCTTGGGAGACCCAGTACTTC. The chain employs TRBV11-2 and TRBJ2-5; possibly TRBD2 for D (6 bases). Between the trimmed V and J ends, which lost 1 base and 5 bases, there was a span of 14 bases. This CDR3 is built from 15 residues. Germline lookup yields CDR1 SGHAT and CDR2 FQNNGV.

The CDR3 region has the DNA TGTGCCAGCAACCGAGGGCTTACGCTGAACACCGGGGAGCTGTTTTTT. The encoded protein is CASNRGLTLNTGELFF. This chain uses TRBV27 with TRBJ2-2, with a weak D call TRBD2 (5 bases). CDR3 length: 16 residues. In germline, CDR1 is MNHEY, CDR2 SMNVEV (reference sequence). The V gene lost 7 bases and the J gene lost 1 base, with 16 bases spanning the gap.